This TCR beta chain was profiled in a study of cytomegalovirus exposure and HLA in healthy donors. PCR involved 60 Vbeta and 13 Jbeta primers. Sequencing was performed with immunoSEQ multiplex PCR; in TCRdb, only in-frame clones are kept and a portion is missing. The repertoire consists of 100,000 to 150,000 clones, with about 80% occurring once and the leading ten covering under 4.5%. This TCR derives from a woman aged 40-49 years in good health and CMV-seronegative. Input material: PBMCs.

Here the CDR3 reads CASRRAGGYGYTF. The CDR3 coding sequence is TGCGCCAGCAGAAGGGCAGGGGGATATGGCTACACCTTC. The chain carries TRBV4-3 and TRBJ1-2, with TRBD1 identical over 7 bases. CDR1 LGHNA and CDR2 YSLEER come from the germline V gene. This CDR3 contains 13 residues. Germline trimming cut 6 bases from V and 5 bases from J; bases unmatched to any gene: 6.